A single sample gave rise to the 32 T cell receptor beta chains below, sequenced in a study of shared clonotypes between healthy human individuals. Repertoires were generated with immunoSEQ multiplex PCR, while TCRdb's copy carries only in-frame clones and drops some. The sample has around 2,000,000 clones, about 95% seen once. Selected positively for CCR7 and CD45RO-negative, naive CD8 cells excluded terminally differentiated effector memory CD45RA+ cells. Sequencing used naive CD8+ T cells sorted from blood. The receptors shown here come from a man between 18 and 35 years old in good health.

The chain employs TRBV6-5 and TRBJ1-1, with D possibly being TRBD1 (5 bases). Germline V gene lookup returns CDR1 MNHEY and CDR2 SVGAGI. V shed 0 bases and J shed 0 bases, with 8 bases lying between them. The CDR3 extends over 15 amino acids. The CDR3 protein is CASSYSGVMNTEAFF. The CDR3 nucleotides are TGTGCCAGCAGTTACTCGGGGGTAATGAACACTGAAGCTTTCTTT.

This chain uses TRBV6-5 with TRBJ2-5, with TRBD2 matching 11 bases. CDR3 size: 15 residues. Germline-derived CDR1 and CDR2 are MNHEY and SVGAGI. With 2 bases clipped from V and 4 bases from J, the junction kept 3 bases outside the gene matches. CDR3 DNA sequence: TGTGCCAGCAGTTACCGACTAGCGGGATTAGAGACCCAGTACTTC. Protein: CASSYRLAGLETQYF.

About this clone itself: This sample includes further DNA sequences coding for the same CDR3. This chain connects TRBV7-9 to TRBJ1-1; the D is unclear. There are 11 residues in the CDR3. Germline V gene data show CDR1 as SEHNR and CDR2 as FQNEAQ (reference sequence). The V gene lost 1 base and the J gene lost 8 bases, with 5 bases spanning the gap. This chain's CDR3 is CASSLEGEAFF. The CDR3 DNA follows: TGTGCCAGCAGCTTAGAAGGGGAAGCTTTCTTT.

For this clone: Sequence at one end of the junction differs from germline and may be a read error. The chain joins TRBV9 to TRBJ2-7; 8 bases fit TRBD1. CDR3 length: 9 amino acids. The germline gives CDR1 SGDLS, CDR2 YYNGEE. In DNA form, the CDR3 reads TGTGCCAGCGAACGGACAGGGCTCTTC. Translating it yields CASERTGLF. Filled out from reference TRBV9 and TRBJ2-7, the complete variable domain reads DSGVTQTPKHLITATGQRVTLRCSPRSGDLSVYWYQQSLDQGLQFLIQYYNGEERAKGNILERFSAQQFPDLHSELNLSSLELGDSALYFCASERTGLFGPGTRLTVT.

This chain links TRBV19 with TRBJ2-5, with D possibly being TRBD2 (5 bases). Trimming took off 6 bases at V and 5 bases at J, with 10 bases between the two ends. Germline loops: CDR1 LNHDA, CDR2 SQIVND (reference sequence). The CDR3 is made up of 12 amino acids. This CDR3 is CASSPTGETQYF. The CDR3 coding sequence is TGTGCCAGTAGCCCGACGGGGGAGACCCAGTACTTC.

The rearrangement links TRBV27 to TRBJ2-7; 10 bases fit TRBD1. The CDR3 loop spans 15 amino acids. The junction had 5 bases not matched to a gene; V was cut back by 1 base and J by 5 bases. Germline V gene lookup returns CDR1 MNHEY and CDR2 SMNVEV (reference sequence). The CDR3 nucleotides read TGTGCCAGCAGTTTATACCTGGGACAGGGGAACGAGCAGTACTTC. This gives the protein CASSLYLGQGNEQYF.

The J gene is TRBJ2-3, the V gene TRBV7-9; TRBD2 matches 10 bases. Germline values: CDR1 SEHNR, CDR2 FQNEAQ (reference sequence). This CDR3 spans 17 amino acids. The trim removed 0 bases at V and 1 base at J, leaving 4 bases unmatched. Here the CDR3 reads CASSLALLAGGTDTQYF. In DNA, the CDR3 is TGTGCCAGCAGCTTAGCCCTCCTAGCGGGAGGCACAGATACGCAGTATTTT.

Written as DNA, the CDR3 is TGTGCCAGCAGCTTAGATGGGGGCAGCTACAATGAGCAGTTCTTC. Its protein is CASSLDGGSYNEQFF. The V and J genes are TRBV7-2 and TRBJ2-1; perhaps TRBD1 as D (6 bases). Per germline, CDR1 SGHTA and CDR2 FQGNSA. The CDR3 length is 15 residues. V dropped 1 base and J dropped 3 bases, with 10 bases sitting between them.

A single count supports this clone. A much larger clone differs by one base, so this may be a read error. The chain recombines TRBV27 with TRBJ2-7, with D possibly TRBD1 on 6 matching bases. Looked up from germline, CDR1 is MNHEY and CDR2 is SMNVEV (reference sequence). The CDR3 runs to 13 residues. V gave up 2 bases and J gave up 3 bases, with 8 bases separating them. DNA of the CDR3: TGTGCCAGCAGTTTACAGGGGATCTACGAGCAGTACTTC. It is translated as CASSLQGIYEQYF.

V gene TRBV9 combines with J gene TRBJ2-7; perhaps TRBD1 as D (5 bases). There are 15 residues in the CDR3. Germline loops: CDR1 SGDLS, CDR2 YYNGEE. V lost 3 bases to trimming and J lost 3 bases, with 16 bases between them. In DNA, the CDR3 is TGTGCCAGCAGCGAGGCCGACAGCCAGAACTACGAGCAGTACTTC. Translation: CASSEADSQNYEQYF.

Points on this clone: An end of the junction differs from the germline gene, which may be a read error. This chain connects TRBV10-2 to TRBJ2-7; the D call may be TRBD1 or TRBD2 (5 bases each). CDR3 length: 14 residues. Germline CDR1 and CDR2: WSHSY and SAAADI. The CDR3 protein is CASSELSGPVSRGF. Here the CDR3 DNA reads TGCGCCAGCAGTGAGTTGTCGGGACCCGTTTCACGTGGCTTC.

The chain employs TRBV7-2 and TRBJ2-7; TRBD1 matches at 7 bases. Germline CDR1 is SGHTA and CDR2 is FQGNSA. The CDR3 is made up of 14 amino acids. J was trimmed by 0 bases and V by 9 bases; bases with no gene match: 8. This CDR3 reads CASEETGSSYEQYF. In DNA form, the CDR3 reads TGTGCCAGTGAAGAGACAGGGAGCTCCTACGAGCAGTACTTC.

The chain combines TRBV5-6 with TRBJ2-5, with TRBD2 identical over 8 bases. J lost 1 base, V lost 0 bases, and 5 bases had no gene match. The CDR3 is 16 residues long. Germline lookup yields CDR1 SGHDT and CDR2 YYEEEE. The CDR3 spells CASSLAAGDLQETQYF. CDR3 nucleotide sequence: TGTGCCAGCAGCTTGGCAGCGGGGGATCTCCAAGAGACCCAGTACTTC.

In the case of this clone: The same CDR3 can be traced to other DNA sequences in this sample. The V and J genes are TRBV10-2 and TRBJ2-7; D possibly corresponds to TRBD1 (6 bases). The CDR3 is made up of 14 amino acids. Germline V lookup: CDR1 WSHSY, CDR2 SAAADI. V was trimmed by 3 bases and J by 3 bases, leaving 12 bases between them. CDR3 DNA sequence: TGCGCCAGCAGTGAAATGGGACAAGGCTACGAGCAGTACTTC. Encoded protein: CASSEMGQGYEQYF.

The chain uses TRBV15 and TRBJ2-4; 7 bases match TRBD1. Germline V gene data show CDR1 as LNHNV and CDR2 as YYDKDF (reference sequence). The CDR3 contains 16 residues. V trimming: 0 bases; J trimming: 8 bases; junction bases outside the gene matches: 10. CDR3 DNA sequence: TGTGCCACCAGCAGAGAGGGACAGATGGGGCTCGACATTCAGTACTTC. Translated, it gives CATSREGQMGLDIQYF.

The J gene is TRBJ2-7, the V gene TRBV7-9; the match to TRBD2 covers 10 bases. There are 14 residues in the CDR3. Germline values: CDR1 SEHNR, CDR2 FQNEAQ (reference sequence). Trimming took 5 bases from V and 6 from J; bases not matched to a gene: 7. This CDR3 reads CASSPAGTSAEQYF. Here the CDR3 DNA reads TGTGCCAGCAGCCCCGCCGGGACTAGCGCCGAGCAGTACTTC.

The V and J genes are TRBV6-6 and TRBJ1-1; D is unclear. The CDR3 is 14 residues long. V lost 7 bases, J lost 5 bases, and 17 bases lay in between. Looked up from germline, CDR1 is MNHNY and CDR2 is SVGAGI (reference sequence). CDR3 bases: TGTGCCAGCACCCCTTCGGTTCGAAGGACTGAAGCTTTCTTT. This translates into CASTPSVRRTEAFF.

The rearrangement links TRBV13 to TRBJ2-2; the D is unclear. With 3 bases removed from V and 3 bases from J, the gap between germline ends came to 11 bases. Germline V gene lookup returns CDR1 PRHDT and CDR2 FYEKMQ (reference sequence). This CDR3 spans 15 amino acids. CDR3 DNA sequence: TGTGCCAGCAGCTTCCGGACGCTTTACACCGGGGAGCTGTTTTTT. Amino acids: CASSFRTLYTGELFF. Based on the CDR3 plus reference TRBV13 and TRBJ2-2, the full variable domain is AAGVIQSPRHLIKEKRETATLKCYPIPRHDTVYWYQQGPGQDPQFLISFYEKMQSDKGSIPDRFSAQQFSDYHSELNMSSLELGDSALYFCASSFRTLYTGELFFGEGSRLTVL.

The chain joins TRBV7-6 to TRBJ2-2; tentative D call: TRBD2 (6 bases). V lost 1 base to trimming and J lost 7 bases, with 7 bases between them. The CDR3 contains 13 residues. Germline values: CDR1 SGHVS, CDR2 FNYEAQ. The CDR3 protein is CASSLGGIGELFF. The CDR3 region has the DNA TGTGCCAGCAGCTTAGGCGGGATCGGGGAGCTGTTTTTT. The full variable domain, with the rest looked up from reference TRBV7-6 and TRBJ2-2, is GAGVSQSPRYKVTKRGQDVALRCDPISGHVSLYWYRQALGQGPEFLTYFNYEAQQDKSGLPNDRFSAERPEGSISTLTIQRTEQRDSAMYRCASSLGGIGELFFGEGSRLTVL.

Note on this clone: One end of the junction varies from germline; a read error may be responsible. The chain combines TRBV7-9 with TRBJ1-2; 7 nucleotides line up with TRBD1. In germline, CDR1 is SEHNR, CDR2 FQNEAQ (reference sequence). The CDR3 extends over 12 amino acids. CDR3 nucleotides: TGTGCCAGCAGCTCCGGAGGACAGGATGGGTACTTC. It specifies CASSSGGQDGYF.

J is TRBJ2-2 and V is TRBV9; no firm D call. The CDR3 has 14 residues. The germline gives CDR1 SGDLS, CDR2 YYNGEE. V gave up 3 bases and J gave up 4 bases, with 10 bases separating them. CDR3 nucleotides: TGTGCCAGCAGCGCCGACTTGTTCACCGGGGAGCTGTTTTTT. It yields the protein CASSADLFTGELFF.

The chain recombines TRBV9 with TRBJ2-5, with D tentatively TRBD1 (5 bases). Looked up from germline, CDR1 is SGDLS and CDR2 is YYNGEE. The length of the CDR3 is 14 residues. The V end lost 0 bases, the J end lost 4 bases, and 10 bases lay between the germline ends. In DNA, the CDR3 is TGTGCCAGCAGCGTAGTCCCAGGGCCAGAGACCCAGTACTTC. Translating it yields CASSVVPGPETQYF.

This clone showed up just a few times. The V gene is TRBV2, the J gene TRBJ1-2; D remains ambiguous. Germline CDR1 and CDR2: SNHLY and FYNNEI. Trimming cost V 1 base and J 0 bases, with 6 bases left between them. The CDR3 contains 14 residues. The CDR3 DNA reads as TGTGCCAGCAGTGAAGACCCTTCTAACTATGGCTACACCTTC. It translates to CASSEDPSNYGYTF.

The chain couples TRBV9 to TRBJ2-3; 7 positions agree with TRBD2. The CDR3 extends over 16 amino acids. Germline loops: CDR1 SGDLS, CDR2 YYNGEE. J gave up 2 bases and V 2 bases, and 8 bases lay outside the gene matches. CDR3 nucleotides: TGTGCCAGCAGCGTCTCCGGGCTAGCGGACACAGATACGCAGTATTTT. This translates into CASSVSGLADTDTQYF.

This clone was seen only a few times. Other DNA sequences in the same sample also yield this CDR3. The chain is built from TRBV4-1 and TRBJ2-7; D gene uncertain. Germline V gene sequence: CDR1 MGHRA, CDR2 YSYEKL. CDR3 length: 13 amino acids. V lost 4 bases and J 0 bases, leaving 7 bases between the germline ends. The CDR3 DNA reads TGCGCCAGCAGCCTAACGTCCTCCTACGAGCAGTACTTC. It translates to CASSLTSSYEQYF.

The V gene is TRBV5-6, the J gene TRBJ1-3, with no clear D. The CDR3 sequence is 14 residues long. Germline V gene sequence: CDR1 SGHDT, CDR2 YYEEEE. The V end was cut by 4 bases, the J end by 2 bases, with 10 bases between. Here the CDR3 DNA reads TGTGCCAGCAGCGCGTCGGGGACTGGAAACACCATATATTTT. Encoded protein: CASSASGTGNTIYF.

A note on this clone: Additional DNA sequences in this sample encode the identical CDR3. V usage is TRBV19 and J usage is TRBJ1-6; TRBD1 might be the D (5 bases). V lost 5 bases, J lost 7 bases, and 12 bases lay in between. CDR1 is LNHDA, CDR2 SQIVND, per germline (reference sequence). The CDR3 consists of 14 residues. DNA of the CDR3: TGTGCCAGTAGTGCCGGGACGGACAATTCACCCCTCCACTTT. Translation gives CASSAGTDNSPLHF.

The V gene is TRBV28, the J gene TRBJ1-1; D gene unclear. V lost 6 bases and J 1 base, leaving 6 bases between the germline ends. Germline CDR1 MDHEN, CDR2 SYDVKM. The CDR3 is made up of 12 amino acids. As DNA, the CDR3 is TGTGCCAGCAGCCTGGAGAACACTGAAGCTTTCTTT. The encoded protein is CASSLENTEAFF.

This chain links TRBV28 with TRBJ2-5; 16 bases match TRBD2. Gene TRBJ2-7 matches the end of the DNA better, so the J call may be wrong. From germline, CDR1 is MDHEN and CDR2 SYDVKM. The CDR3 runs to 22 residues. The CDR3 is CASSSRHYLAVGLAGGSYEQYF. For the CDR3, the DNA is TGTGCCAGCAGTTCTCGGCATTACTTGGCCGTGGGACTAGCGGGGGGGAGTTACGAGCAGTACTTC.

The CDR3 DNA reads as TGTGCCTGGAGTGTCGAAGTCGGACAGCCCCAGCATTTT. Encoded protein: CAWSVEVGQPQHF. The chain carries TRBV30 and TRBJ1-5; D not certain. Germline CDR1 and CDR2: GTSNPN and SVGIG (reference sequence). The CDR3 spans 13 residues. The ends were cut back, 0 bases at V and 7 bases at J, with 10 bases in the middle.

This clone appeared a single time. The same CDR3 is also encoded by other DNA sequences in this sample. V gene TRBV19 combines with J gene TRBJ2-7; possibly TRBD1 or TRBD2 for D (5 bases each). Per germline, CDR1 LNHDA and CDR2 SQIVND (reference sequence). The V end lost 5 bases, the J end lost 4 bases, and 12 bases lay between the germline ends. The CDR3 consists of 13 residues. The CDR3 region is CASSPGTGYEQYF. The CDR3 DNA reads as TGTGCCAGTAGTCCGGGGACGGGTTACGAGCAGTACTTC.

The rearrangement joins TRBV4-3 to TRBJ2-7, with TRBD1 matching over 9 bases. Germline CDR1 is LGHNA and CDR2 is YSLEER. The CDR3 is 14 amino acids. With 3 bases clipped from V and 5 bases from J, the junction kept 5 bases outside the gene matches. The CDR3, as DNA: TGCGCCAGCAGCCACACGGGACAGGGTAACGAGCAGTACTTC. It encodes CASSHTGQGNEQYF.